This TCR beta chain was sequenced during a study of beta chain features in type 1 diabetes. CDR1 and CDR2 (germline): SQVTM, ANQGSEA. The CDR3 has 13 amino acids. V dropped 2 bases and J dropped 0 bases, with 6 bases sitting between them. Study-level points and caveats: In the patient group, naive, central memory and Treg TCRB repertoires seemed more alike than in the healthy donor group.

As regards this clone: The antigen is undetermined.

Every isolated RNA sample was fully reverse transcribed, so sequencing captured expressed TCRB transcripts. TCRdb's table, derived via immunoSEQ multiplex PCR, lists solely in-frame clones and lacks some. The top ten clones hold approximately 0.045% of a sample with about half a million clones, over 10% of them seen once. Sequenced: naive CD4+ T cells from blood. The chain uses TRBV29-1 and TRBJ2-3, with D uncertain. The clonotype originates from a woman aged 18-35 years in good health. This chain's CDR3 is CSVESTSTDTQYF. CDR3 nucleotide sequence: TGCAGCGTTGAAAGCACTAGCACAGATACGCAGTATTTT.